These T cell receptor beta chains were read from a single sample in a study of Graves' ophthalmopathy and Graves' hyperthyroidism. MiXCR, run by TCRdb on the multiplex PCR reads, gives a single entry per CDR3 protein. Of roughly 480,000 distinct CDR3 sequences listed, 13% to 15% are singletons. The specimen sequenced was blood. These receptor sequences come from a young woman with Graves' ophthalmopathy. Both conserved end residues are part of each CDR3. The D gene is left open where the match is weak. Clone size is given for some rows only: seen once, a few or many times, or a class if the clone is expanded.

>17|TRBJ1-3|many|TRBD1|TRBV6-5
CASSSLAGGNSGNTIYF
TGTGCCAGCAGTTCACTAGCAGGGGGCAACTCTGGAAACACCATATATTTT
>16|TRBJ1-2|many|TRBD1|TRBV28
CASSPEMDRVGYGYTF
TGTGCCAGCAGTCCCGAAATGGACAGGGTCGGCTATGGCTACACCTTC
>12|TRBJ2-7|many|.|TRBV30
CAWNRESYEQYF
TGTGCCTGGAACAGGGAATCCTACGAGCAGTACTTC
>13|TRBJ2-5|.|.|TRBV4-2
CASSQALSQTQYF
TGTGCCAGCAGCCAAGCGTTATCGCAGACCCAGTACTTC
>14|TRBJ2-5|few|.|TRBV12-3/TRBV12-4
CASSLAGREETQYF
TGTGCCAGCAGTTTAGCCGGAAGAGAAGAGACCCAGTACTTC
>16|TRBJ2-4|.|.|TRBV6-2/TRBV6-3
CASSHSMDRAKNIQYF
TGTGCCAGCAGCCACTCCATGGACAGAGCCAAAAACATTCAGTACTTC
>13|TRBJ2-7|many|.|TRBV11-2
CASSPTGPQGQYF
TGTGCCAGCAGCCCCACAGGCCCCCAAGGGCAGTACTTC
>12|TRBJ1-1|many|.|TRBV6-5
CASSHGGTEAFF
TGTGCCAGCAGTCACGGGGGGACTGAAGCTTTCTTT
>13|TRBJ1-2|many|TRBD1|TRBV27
CASSGQGSRGYTF
TGTGCCAGCAGTGGACAGGGCTCGCGAGGCTACACCTTC
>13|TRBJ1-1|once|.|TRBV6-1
CASRQPSGTEAFF
TGTGCCAGCAGGCAACCCTCGGGCACTGAAGCTTTCTTT
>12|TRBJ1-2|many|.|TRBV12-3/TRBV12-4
CASRGSEVGYTF
TGTGCCAGCAGGGGGTCGGAAGTAGGCTACACCTTC
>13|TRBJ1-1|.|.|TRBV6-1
CTSRITDSTEAFF
TGTACCAGCAGAATCACCGACAGTACTGAAGCTTTCTTT
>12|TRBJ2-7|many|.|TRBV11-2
CASSSENYEQYF
TGTGCCAGCAGCTCAGAGAACTACGAGCAGTACTTC
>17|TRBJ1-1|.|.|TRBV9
CASNSPGRGRGNTEAFF
TGTGCCAGCAACTCCCCCGGTAGGGGCAGGGGGAACACTGAAGCTTTCTTT
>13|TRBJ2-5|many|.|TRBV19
CASSIAREETQYF
TGTGCCAGTAGTATAGCCCGGGAAGAGACCCAGTACTTC
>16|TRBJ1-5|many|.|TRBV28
CASSLLGGAGYQPQHF
TGTGCCAGCAGTTTACTCGGGGGCGCGGGTTATCAGCCCCAGCATTTT
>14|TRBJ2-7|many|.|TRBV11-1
CASSLNEGPGEQYF
TGTGCCAGCAGCTTAAATGAGGGGCCGGGGGAGCAGTACTTC
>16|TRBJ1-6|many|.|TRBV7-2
CASSLALGGRASPLHF
TGTGCCAGCAGCTTAGCGCTGGGGGGGCGGGCTTCACCCCTCCACTTT
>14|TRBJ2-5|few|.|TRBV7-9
CASSSSGVQETQYF
TGTGCCAGCAGCTCGAGCGGAGTCCAAGAGACCCAGTACTTC
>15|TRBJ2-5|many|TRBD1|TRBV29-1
CSVDPGQGRSETQYF
TGCAGCGTTGACCCTGGACAGGGGCGGTCGGAGACCCAGTACTTC
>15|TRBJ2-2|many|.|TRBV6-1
CASTAGTMGTGELFF
TGTGCCAGCACCGCCGGGACAATGGGCACCGGGGAGCTGTTTTTT
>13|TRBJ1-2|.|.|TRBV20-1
CSAREEINYGYTF
TGCAGTGCTAGAGAAGAGATTAACTATGGCTACACCTTC
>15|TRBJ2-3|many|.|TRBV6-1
CASNRAGELTDTQYF
TGTGCCAGCAACCGGGCAGGTGAACTCACAGATACGCAGTATTTT
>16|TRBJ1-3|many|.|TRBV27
CASSPGTTGWGNTIYF
TGTGCCAGCAGTCCCGGGACAACTGGTTGGGGAAACACCATATATTTT
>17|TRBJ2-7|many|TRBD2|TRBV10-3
CAISELTGLEGSYEQYF
TGTGCCATCAGTGAACTTACGGGACTAGAAGGGTCCTACGAGCAGTACTTC
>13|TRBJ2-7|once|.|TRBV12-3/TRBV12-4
CASSSTSYHEQYF
TGTGCCAGCAGTTCGACTAGTTACCACGAGCAGTACTTC